These 32 T cell receptor beta chains were all obtained from the same sample, sequenced in a study of blood T cells in healthy people across ages. Combining a sample-barcoded 5' primer with a J-beta primer mix, a second PCR ran for roughly 6 to 11 cycles. MiXCR was run by TCRdb on the 5' RACE reads, yielding one entry per CDR3 protein. The data contain roughly 1.5 million distinct CDR3 sequences, about 45% of them singletons. What was sequenced was blood. The receptor set was obtained from a young woman in good health.

This clonotype was counted between two and nine times. This sequence joins TRBV7-2 and TRBJ2-1; D unclear. This CDR3 comprises 15 residues. The germline gives CDR1 SGHTA, CDR2 FQGNSA. Trimming removed 1 base from V and 4 bases from J, with 11 bases in between. The CDR3 DNA reads TGTGCCAGCAGCTTAGGCCTGACGGGTTACAATGAGCAGTTCTTC. Translation: CASSLGLTGYNEQFF. Looking up the rest from reference TRBV7-2 and TRBJ2-1 gives the full variable domain: GAGVSQSPSNKVTEKGKDVELRCDPISGHTALYWYRQSLGQGLEFLIYFQGNSAPDKSGLPSDRFSAERTGGSVSTLTIQRTQQEDSAVYLCASSLGLTGYNEQFFGPGTRLTVL.

This clonotype was counted between two and nine times. This sequence joins TRBV12-3 or TRBV12-4 and TRBJ1-2; tentatively, D is TRBD1 (6 bases). Trimming cost V 6 bases and J 6 bases, with 11 bases left between them. The CDR3 has 12 residues. The chain's CDR3 is CASRRRGDGYTF. In nucleotides, the CDR3 is TGTGCCAGCAGACGTAGGGGGGATGGCTACACCTTC.

The V gene is TRBV6-5, the J gene TRBJ2-5, with D perhaps TRBD1 (6 bases). The V end lost 5 bases, the J end lost 5 bases, and 12 bases lay between the germline ends. CDR3 length: 13 amino acids. CDR1 is MNHEY, CDR2 SVGAGI, per germline. CDR3 protein: CASSVQGFETQYF. DNA for the CDR3: TGTGCCAGCAGTGTACAGGGTTTCGAGACCCAGTACTTC.

The V gene is TRBV7-9, the J gene TRBJ1-4; weak D call: TRBD1 (6 bases). Looked up from germline, CDR1 is SEHNR and CDR2 is FQNEAQ (reference sequence). With 2 bases removed from V and 5 bases from J, the gap between germline ends came to 15 bases. The CDR3 is 16 amino acids. The CDR3 DNA reads as TGTGCCAGCAGCTTATTTGTTGGGGGCAGCAATGAAAAACTGTTTTTT. It encodes CASSLFVGGSNEKLFF.

The rearrangement joins TRBV6-5 to TRBJ2-4; the D is unclear. Gene TRBJ2-7 matches the end of the DNA better, so the J call may be wrong. Per the germline V gene, CDR1 is MNHEY and CDR2 is SVGAGI. The CDR3 consists of 11 residues. In nucleotides, the CDR3 is TGTGCCAGCCAAAGCGTCGGCGAGCAGTACTTC. This encodes CASQSVGEQYF.

The genes are TRBV7-9 and TRBJ2-1; tentatively, D is TRBD1 (6 bases). Germline lookup yields CDR1 SEHNR and CDR2 FQNEAQ (reference sequence). The CDR3 runs 16 residues. V lost 3 bases, J lost 4 bases, and 16 bases lay in between. The CDR3 spells CASSFLRGTRYNEQFF. The CDR3 DNA sequence: TGTGCCAGCAGCTTTCTCAGGGGAACCCGATACAATGAGCAGTTCTTC.

The CDR3 nucleotides are TGTGCCAGCAGCTCAACTTCGCCCTTCACCGATACGCAGTATTTT. Amino acids: CASSSTSPFTDTQYF. The V call is TRBV7-3, the J call TRBJ2-3, with D unresolved. The CDR3 is 15 residues long. The V end lost 4 bases, the J end lost 6 bases, and 17 bases lay between the germline ends. Germline CDR1 and CDR2: SGHTA and FQGTGA. The full variable domain, in which reference TRBV7-3 and TRBJ2-3 provide the parts outside the CDR3, is GAGVSQTPSNKVTEKGKYVELRCDPISGHTALYWYRQSLGQGPEFLIYFQGTGAADDSGLPNDRFFAVRPEGSVSTLKIQRTERGDSAVYLCASSSTSPFTDTQYFGPGTRLTVL.

The chain joins TRBV4-1 to TRBJ2-2; D remains unclear. CDR1 is MGHRA and CDR2 is YSYEKL in the germline V gene. The V end was cut by 3 bases, the J end by 7 bases, with 6 bases between. The CDR3 length is 12 residues. The CDR3 bases are TGCGCCAGCAGCCAGACCTACGGGGAGCTGTTTTTT. It encodes CASSQTYGELFF.

The CDR3 sequence is CASLGEDSMNTEAFF. CDR3 DNA: TGTGCCAGCTTGGGGGAAGACAGCATGAACACTGAAGCTTTCTTT. The rearrangement uses TRBV28 and TRBJ1-1; D possibly corresponds to TRBD1 (5 bases). Germline CDR1 is MDHEN and CDR2 is SYDVKM. The CDR3 length is 15 residues. Trimming took 8 bases from V and 0 from J, leaving 16 bases between them.

This clonotype was seen more than once but under ten times. The chain joins TRBV15 to TRBJ2-1; D is possibly TRBD1 or TRBD2 (5 bases each). This CDR3 spans 14 amino acids. Trimming removed 6 bases at V and 0 bases at J, with 9 bases between. The germline V gene has CDR1 LNHNV and CDR2 YYDKDF (reference sequence). DNA for the CDR3: TGTGCCACCAGGGGGGTGAGCTCCTACAATGAGCAGTTCTTC. The encoded protein is CATRGVSSYNEQFF.

The chain has TRBV18 and TRBJ2-7; D is unclear. Trimming left V 2 bases short and J 6 bases short, with 11 bases between. Looked up from germline, CDR1 is KGHSH and CDR2 is LQKENI. This CDR3 comprises 13 residues. CDR3 amino acids: CASSPELGREQYF. The CDR3 coding sequence is TGTGCCAGCTCACCAGAGCTTGGCCGCGAGCAGTACTTC.

The gene calls are TRBV6-2 or TRBV6-3 and TRBJ2-7; 11 bases are a match to TRBD2. The CDR3 consists of 14 residues. Germline trimming cut 6 bases from V and 1 base from J; bases unmatched to any gene: 2. CDR1 is MNHEY, CDR2 SVGEGT, per germline. CDR3 nucleotide sequence: TGTGCCAGCAGACTAGCGGGAGTTTCCTACGAGCAGTACTTC. Translating gives CASRLAGVSYEQYF.

This clonotype was found many times. The chain links TRBV15 to TRBJ2-1; 9 bases map to TRBD2. This CDR3 comprises 16 residues. Germline assignment: CDR1 LNHNV and CDR2 YYDKDF (reference sequence). J was trimmed by 6 bases and V by 0 bases; bases with no gene match: 6. CDR3 sequence reads: CATSRDQAGGVNEQFF. The CDR3 DNA sequence: TGTGCCACCAGCAGAGATCAAGCGGGGGGAGTCAATGAGCAGTTCTTC.

The chain links TRBV29-1 to TRBJ2-7; the D gene is possibly TRBD1 (5 bases). CDR1 is SQVTM, CDR2 ANQGSEA, per germline. The CDR3 spans 13 residues. Trimming cost V 1 base and J 4 bases, with 11 bases left between them. The CDR3 bases are TGCAGCGTTGAAGCCGACAGCGATTACGAGCAGTACTTC. Translating it yields CSVEADSDYEQYF.

The J gene is TRBJ2-1, the V gene TRBV7-2; the D is unclear. Gene TRBJ2-7 matches the end of the DNA better, so the J call may be wrong. This CDR3 has 14 residues. Germline V gene sequence: CDR1 SGHTA, CDR2 FQGNSA. CDR3 coding DNA: TGTGCCAGCACCTGGCCCGGCTCCTACAATGAGCAGTACTTC. Its protein product is CASTWPGSYNEQYF.

This clonotype was seen only a few times. This sequence joins TRBV6-6 and TRBJ1-2, with 10 bases lining up with TRBD1. V shed 2 bases and J 6 bases; nucleotides not matched to a gene: 3. This CDR3 is 14 amino acids long. Germline assignment: CDR1 MNHNY and CDR2 SVGAGI (reference sequence). The CDR3 region has the DNA TGTGCCAGCAGTTACGGCGACAGGGGGCATGGCTACACCTTC. Protein: CASSYGDRGHGYTF.

The chain has TRBV4-1 and TRBJ2-2; no definite D call. Germline CDR1 MGHRA, CDR2 YSYEKL. Trimming removed 1 base at V and 4 bases at J, with 7 bases between. This CDR3 is 14 amino acids long. The CDR3, as DNA: TGCGCCAGCAGCCAAGGGAAAGTCACCGGGGAGCTGTTTTTT. It encodes CASSQGKVTGELFF.

CDR3 sequence: CASSLDPSDEKLFF. CDR3 DNA: TGTGCCAGCAGCTTAGATCCCTCCGATGAAAAACTGTTTTTT. V and J are TRBV7-2 and TRBJ1-4, with D uncertain. V dropped 1 base and J dropped 6 bases, with 9 bases sitting between them. Germline CDR1 reads SGHTA; CDR2 reads FQGNSA. The CDR3 loop spans 14 amino acids. Looking up the rest from reference TRBV7-2 and TRBJ1-4 gives the full variable domain: GAGVSQSPSNKVTEKGKDVELRCDPISGHTALYWYRQSLGQGLEFLIYFQGNSAPDKSGLPSDRFSAERTGGSVSTLTIQRTQQEDSAVYLCASSLDPSDEKLFFGSGTQLSVL.

In the case of this clonotype: The junction shows a germline mismatch at one end, possibly a read error. V usage is TRBV7-3 and J usage is TRBJ1-1; 10 nucleotides line up with TRBD1. Germline CDR1 and CDR2: SGHTA and FQGTGA. The CDR3 runs to 15 residues. CDR3 coding DNA: TGTGCCAGCAGCTTAACGACAGGGGGCGAAACTGGAGCTTTCTTT. The encoded protein is CASSLTTGGETGAFF.

The chain combines TRBV20-1 with TRBJ2-7; 7 nucleotides align to TRBD1. CDR3 size: 14 residues. V lost 5 bases, J lost 3 bases, and 10 bases stayed unmatched. CDR1 and CDR2 from the germline V gene are DFQATT and SNEGSKA (reference sequence). The CDR3 protein is CSAFTGDILYEQYF. DNA for the CDR3: TGCAGTGCTTTCACAGGGGATATCCTCTACGAGCAGTACTTC.

The CDR3 DNA sequence: TGTGCCAGCAGCTTAAGCCGGGACACCATGAACACTGAAGCTTTCTTT. Translating gives CASSLSRDTMNTEAFF. This rearrangement joins TRBV7-3 to TRBJ1-1; a weak D match, TRBD1 (6 bases). Deletions cut 1 base from V and 0 bases from J, with 12 bases between. Germline assignment: CDR1 SGHTA and CDR2 FQGTGA. This CDR3 region has 16 residues.

This clonotype appeared a few times. The J gene is TRBJ2-3, the V gene TRBV15; D possibly corresponds to TRBD1 (6 bases). Germline CDR1 reads LNHNV; CDR2 reads YYDKDF (reference sequence). The CDR3 contains 14 residues. V lost 3 bases and J 6 bases, leaving 13 bases between the germline ends. CDR3 in amino acids: CATSREDSLDTQYF. DNA of the CDR3: TGTGCCACCAGCAGGGAGGACAGTTTGGATACGCAGTATTTT.

This chain connects TRBV10-3 to TRBJ2-1, with TRBD2 matching 10 bases. CDR1 ENHRY and CDR2 SYGVKD come from the germline V gene. V trimming: 7 bases; J trimming: 8 bases; junction bases outside the gene matches: 14. The CDR3 totals 16 residues. The chain's CDR3 is CAIKGTSEGAIDEQFF. DNA of the CDR3: TGTGCCATCAAGGGGACTAGCGAGGGGGCGATCGATGAGCAGTTCTTC.

J is TRBJ2-3 and V is TRBV6-5, with 8 bases matching TRBD2. The CDR3 runs 15 residues. V shed 1 base and J 1 base; nucleotides not matched to a gene: 1. The germline gives CDR1 MNHEY, CDR2 SVGAGI. In DNA form, the CDR3 reads TGTGCCAGCAGTTACTATAGCGGGGGCACAGATACGCAGTATTTT. Encoded protein: CASSYYSGGTDTQYF.

The gene calls are TRBV29-1 and TRBJ2-1; TRBD1 aligns across 10 bases. The J call is doubtful: the DNA matches TRBJ2-7 better. Germline V gene sequence: CDR1 SQVTM, CDR2 ANQGSEA. The CDR3 extends over 19 amino acids. The CDR3 reads CSVPDFGTGAFSSYNEQYF. As DNA, the CDR3 is TGCAGCGTTCCAGACTTCGGGACAGGGGCCTTTAGCTCCTACAATGAGCAGTACTTC.

The chain joins TRBV7-2 to TRBJ1-1, with D possibly being TRBD1 (5 bases). The CDR3 has 15 amino acids. V gave up 4 bases and J gave up 0 bases, with 12 bases separating them. Germline V CDR1 and CDR2: SGHTA, FQGNSA. The CDR3 reads CASSSKGILNTEAFF. CDR3 nucleotide sequence: TGTGCCAGCAGCTCCAAGGGGATACTGAACACTGAAGCTTTCTTT.

This clonotype was picked up a small number of times. This rearrangement joins TRBV11-2 to TRBJ1-1; weak D call: TRBD1 (5 bases). Germline CDR1 is SGHAT and CDR2 is FQNNGV. With 7 bases removed from V and 3 bases from J, the gap between germline ends came to 18 bases. The CDR3 has 15 residues. Written as DNA, the CDR3 is TGTGCCAGCACCCAGGGTTGGGGGTCCTACACTGAAGCTTTCTTT. It specifies CASTQGWGSYTEAFF.

This clonotype showed up just a few times. This chain uses TRBV11-1 with TRBJ1-2, with unresolved D. V gave up 2 bases and J gave up 4 bases, with 17 bases separating them. There are 16 residues in the CDR3. Germline V lookup: CDR1 SGHAT, CDR2 FQDESV (reference sequence). As DNA, the CDR3 is TGTGCCAGCAGCTTAACTCGGGCAGAAGAGGGCTATGGCTACACCTTC. Its translation is CASSLTRAEEGYGYTF.

The gene calls are TRBV4-1 and TRBJ1-1; no clear D gene. V dropped 1 base and J dropped 3 bases, with 12 bases sitting between them. CDR3 length equals 15 residues. Germline CDR1 MGHRA, CDR2 YSYEKL. The CDR3 reads CASSQVAGSYTEAFF. In nucleotides, the CDR3 is TGCGCCAGCAGCCAAGTGGCCGGCTCCTACACTGAAGCTTTCTTT.

The chain is built from TRBV20-1 and TRBJ1-1, with D perhaps matching TRBD1 (6 bases). The CDR3 is 14 residues long. V was trimmed by 6 bases and J by 0 bases, leaving 14 bases between them. The germline gives CDR1 DFQATT, CDR2 SNEGSKA (reference sequence). CDR3 in DNA: TGCAGTGCCAAAACAGGGCTGGTGAACACTGAAGCTTTCTTT. This sequence encodes CSAKTGLVNTEAFF.

Turning to this clonotype: It may be a read error: a sequence one base away is much more abundant. V is TRBV30 and J is TRBJ2-1; D gene unclear. This CDR3 is built from 14 residues. The V gene lost 0 bases and the J gene lost 5 bases, with 11 bases spanning the gap. Per the germline V gene, CDR1 is GTSNPN and CDR2 is SVGIG (reference sequence). CDR3 DNA sequence: TGTGCCTGGAGTGTATCGGCTCCTAACAATGAGCAGTTCTTC. Its translation: CAWSVSAPNNEQFF.

The chain employs TRBV20-1 and TRBJ2-3; TRBD2 aligns across 7 bases. Germline CDR1 reads DFQATT; CDR2 reads SNEGSKA (reference sequence). The CDR3 runs 13 residues. J lost 6 bases, V lost 5 bases, and 8 bases had no gene match. DNA of the CDR3: TGCAGTGCTCCTGGGAGGGCCGGGGATACGCAGTATTTT. It specifies CSAPGRAGDTQYF.